This T cell receptor beta chain came from a study of blood T cell repertoires in COVID-19. Whole-study context: There were acute and convalescent COVID-19 samples, and they came from the United States, Italy and Spain. PBMCs, B-cell-depleted T cells, or T cells were the source of the cDNA or gDNA that made up the material.

CDR3 length equals 14 residues. Germline CDR1 KGHSH, CDR2 LQKENI. Trimming shortened V by 8 bases and J by 0 bases, and 13 bases separated the two germline ends. Authors' processing steps: The assay estimated nucleated cells by amplifying reference gene primers. The protocol was immunoSEQ multiplex PCR, while the TCRdb copy is restricted to in-frame clones and leaves out a portion. The V and J calls and the clone size are those of that table, but D and trimming were determined from the DNA. Of 140,000 to 150,000 clones in the sample, roughly 87% were seen once. This clonotype was sampled from a man in his 70s with acute or convalescent COVID-19. This sequence joins TRBV18 and TRBJ1-2; a weak D match, TRBD1 (5 bases). Sequencing used peripheral blood. The DNA of the CDR3 is TGTGCCAGCCATCCGGGGGATGCTAACTATGGCTACACCTTC. Amino acids: CASHPGDANYGYTF.